This TCR beta chain was identified in a study of blood T cell repertoires in COVID-19. Study summary: Specimens from acute and convalescent COVID-19 originated in the United States, Italy and Spain.

Enrolled during active infection, Seattle patients were then followed longitudinally. Per the original data handling: Amplification with reference gene primers provided the estimates of nucleated cell counts. Libraries were prepared by immunoSEQ multiplex PCR; TCRdb keeps only in-frame clonotypes and omits some of them. The DNA was the basis for D and trimming; V, J and clone size are from that table. Of 110,000 to 150,000 clones in the sample, roughly three quarters were seen once. V was trimmed by 1 base and J by 4 bases, leaving 7 bases between them. The CDR3 is 13 residues long. Germline V lookup: CDR1 KGHSH, CDR2 LQKENI.

The material sequenced was peripheral blood. The TCR originated in a woman in her 70s with COVID-19, enrolled during active disease. The chain couples TRBV18 to TRBJ1-1, with D perhaps matching TRBD1 (6 bases). The CDR3 DNA reads as TGTGCCAGCTCACCACTAGGGGGCACTGAAGCTTTCTTT. Translated: CASSPLGGTEAFF.